This TCR beta chain was obtained from a study of blood T cell repertoires in COVID-19. Study information: Sites across the United States, Italy and Spain contributed samples from acute and convalescent COVID-19. Sample material is recorded as cDNA or gDNA derived from T cells, B-cell-depleted T cells, or PBMCs.

In the study's own analysis: Estimated nucleated cell counts came from reference gene primer amplification. Measured with immunoSEQ multiplex PCR; TCRdb has only the in-frame clones, and not every one. Clone size and V and J calls were adopted from that table, with D and trimming inferred from the DNA. This table has 210,000 or so clones, around 80% appearing once. The germline V gene encodes CDR1 MNHEY and CDR2 SMNVEV (reference sequence). Trimming at V came to 7 bases and at J to 4 bases, leaving 13 bases not matched to a gene. The CDR3 sequence is 17 residues long. The sequencing sample was made of peripheral blood. The origin of this receptor is a man aged 45 to 65 who had recovered from COVID-19. The rearrangement uses TRBV27 and TRBJ2-1; TRBD1 agrees at 10 bases. The CDR3 coding sequence is TGTGCCAGCAAACCGAGGATGCCGGGACAGGGGTACAATGAGCAGTTCTTC. Protein product: CASKPRMPGQGYNEQFF.